The 20 T cell receptor beta chains presented below share a single source sample, sequenced in a study of cytomegalovirus exposure and HLA in healthy donors. The repertoire was sequenced with immunoSEQ multiplex PCR; TCRdb's copy has only in-frame clones and lacks some. The sample consists of tens of thousands of clones, 92% of them appearing once. The sequenced sample consisted of PBMCs. These receptor sequences come from a woman aged 18-29 years in good health and CMV-seronegative.

The chain uses TRBV11-2 and TRBJ2-3, with D possibly being TRBD2 (6 bases). Germline CDR1 and CDR2: SGHAT and FQNNGV. V was pared by 0 bases and J by 5 bases, with 18 bases between. The CDR3 has 17 amino acids. The CDR3 nucleotides read TGTGCCAGCAGCTTAGAACTCGCGGGACCTTATCGAGATACGCAGTATTTT. The encoded protein is CASSLELAGPYRDTQYF.

CDR3 in amino acids: CASSPRTAEQETQYF. The CDR3 bases are TGTGCCAGCTCACCTCGGACAGCAGAACAAGAGACCCAGTACTTC. This chain uses TRBV18 with TRBJ2-5, with D tentatively TRBD1 (6 bases). V lost 3 bases and J 2 bases, leaving 13 bases between the germline ends. Per the germline V gene, CDR1 is KGHSH and CDR2 is LQKENI. The CDR3 sequence is 15 residues long.

This clone is a singleton in its sample. The V and J genes are TRBV10-3 and TRBJ2-1, with 10 nucleotides matching TRBD2. Per the germline V gene, CDR1 is ENHRY and CDR2 is SYGVKD. The CDR3 is 16 amino acids. With V trimmed by 0 bases and J by 6 bases, 5 bases remained unmatched. In nucleotides, the CDR3 is TGTGCCATCAGTGAGTCGAGCGGGAGGGCTGGCAATGAGCAGTTCTTC. It is translated as CAISESSGRAGNEQFF.

The chain employs TRBV7-2 and TRBJ2-5; D is uncertain. The length of the CDR3 is 15 residues. The V end was cut by 5 bases, the J end by 4 bases, with 17 bases between. Looked up from germline, CDR1 is SGHTA and CDR2 is FQGNSA. The CDR3 DNA is TGTGCCAGCAGCCGCCGATTGCTATGGGCAGAGACCCAGTACTTC. It specifies CASSRRLLWAETQYF. The entire variable domain, with the rest obtained from reference TRBV7-2 and TRBJ2-5, is as follows: GAGVSQSPSNKVTEKGKDVELRCDPISGHTALYWYRQSLGQGLEFLIYFQGNSAPDKSGLPSDRFSAERTGGSVSTLTIQRTQQEDSAVYLCASSRRLLWAETQYFGPGTRLLVL.

V usage is TRBV11-1 and J usage is TRBJ2-1; weak D call: TRBD1 (6 bases). The CDR3 contains 15 residues. Germline V gene lookup returns CDR1 SGHAT and CDR2 FQDESV (reference sequence). V was shortened by 7 bases and J by 1 base, with 14 bases between the two germline ends. The CDR3 coding sequence is TGTGCCAGCACGCTACAGGGCGCGTCCTACAATGAGCAGTTCTTC. Amino acid sequence: CASTLQGASYNEQFF. The entire variable domain, with the rest obtained from reference TRBV11-1 and TRBJ2-1, is as follows: EAEVAQSPRYKITEKSQAVAFWCDPISGHATLYWYRQILGQGPELLVQFQDESVVDDSQLPKDRFSAERLKGVDSTLKIQPAELGDSAMYLCASTLQGASYNEQFFGPGTRLTVL.

The gene calls are TRBV29-1 and TRBJ2-2; 8 nucleotides line up with TRBD1. In germline, CDR1 is SQVTM, CDR2 ANQGSEA. V gave up 4 bases and J gave up 5 bases; unmatched junction bases: 6. CDR3 length equals 14 residues. CDR3 residues: CSVGAGGDTGELFF. Here the CDR3 DNA reads TGCAGCGTTGGGGCAGGGGGCGATACCGGGGAGCTGTTTTTT.

The chain combines TRBV4-1 with TRBJ1-4; D call uncertain. There are 16 residues in the CDR3. Germline V gives CDR1 MGHRA, CDR2 YSYEKL. Trimming removed 0 bases from V and 10 bases from J, with 18 bases in between. The CDR3 coding sequence is TGCGCCAGCAGCCAAGATTACTCCCCGCAGCCGGGAAAACTGTTTTTT. Residues: CASSQDYSPQPGKLFF.

The chain links TRBV6-5 to TRBJ1-2; TRBD1 might be the D (6 bases). V was trimmed by 6 bases and J by 7 bases, leaving 12 bases between them. The germline gives CDR1 MNHEY, CDR2 SVGAGI. This CDR3 comprises 12 residues. CDR3 sequence reads: CASSPGGAGYTF. The DNA of the CDR3 is TGTGCCAGCAGCCCGGGGGGCGCTGGCTACACCTTC.

The J gene is TRBJ1-1, the V gene TRBV28; 10 bases are a match to TRBD1. The CDR3 has 14 residues. Trimming cost V 3 bases and J 7 bases; bases outside gene matches: 5. CDR1 and CDR2 from the germline V gene are MDHEN and SYDVKM. The CDR3 is CASSFRGQGGEAFF. The DNA for the CDR3 is TGTGCCAGCAGTTTCCGAGGACAGGGGGGTGAAGCTTTCTTT.

The CDR3 region has the DNA TGCGCCAGCAGCCAATCCGGGGGAGCGAACACTGAAGCTTTCTTT. It is translated as CASSQSGGANTEAFF. The chain has TRBV4-3 and TRBJ1-1, with a possible D match to TRBD1 (5 bases). Per germline, CDR1 LGHNA and CDR2 YSLEER. Trimming shortened V by 2 bases and J by 1 base, and 11 bases separated the two germline ends. This CDR3 spans 15 amino acids.

This chain connects TRBV2 to TRBJ2-7; D gene unclear. This CDR3 contains 13 residues. Germline lookup yields CDR1 SNHLY and CDR2 FYNNEI. Trimming took off 4 bases at V and 0 bases at J, with 7 bases between the two ends. For the CDR3, the DNA is TGTGCCAGCAGTGGAGTCGACTCCTACGAGCAGTACTTC. Its protein is CASSGVDSYEQYF.

The chain has TRBV19 and TRBJ1-4; 10 bases align to TRBD1. The trim removed 7 bases at V and 8 bases at J, leaving 13 bases unmatched. Germline V gene sequence: CDR1 LNHDA, CDR2 SQIVND (reference sequence). This CDR3 has 16 residues. This CDR3 is CASTYEDGTGEEKLFF. DNA of the CDR3: TGTGCCAGTACCTATGAAGACGGGACAGGGGAAGAAAAACTGTTTTTT.

This sequence joins TRBV29-1 and TRBJ1-5; D perhaps matches TRBD1 (5 bases). Per germline, CDR1 SQVTM and CDR2 ANQGSEA. The CDR3 runs 13 residues. The V end was cut by 6 bases, the J end by 0 bases, with 9 bases between. The CDR3 here is CSVATDSNQPQHF. The CDR3 DNA reads TGCAGCGTCGCGACAGATAGCAATCAGCCCCAGCATTTT.

V and J are TRBV4-1 and TRBJ2-3; possibly TRBD1 for D (6 bases). Per the germline V gene, CDR1 is MGHRA and CDR2 is YSYEKL. Trimming took 5 bases from V and 0 from J, leaving 21 bases between them. The CDR3 is made up of 18 amino acids. DNA for the CDR3: TGCGCCAGCAGCGGGGGACACGACTCCAAGACTAGCACAGATACGCAGTATTTT. Its protein is CASSGGHDSKTSTDTQYF.

The chain links TRBV4-1 to TRBJ1-4; D unclear. The length of the CDR3 is 15 residues. The ends were cut back, 0 bases at V and 7 bases at J, with 12 bases in the middle. CDR1 is MGHRA and CDR2 is YSYEKL in the germline V gene. The CDR3 DNA sequence: TGCGCCAGCAGCCAAGATTCCAGGTACACTGAAAAACTGTTTTTT. Translated: CASSQDSRYTEKLFF.

This chain uses TRBV10-3 with TRBJ2-7; TRBD2 agrees at 8 bases. V dropped 4 bases and J dropped 6; count of bases not matched to a gene: 5. CDR3 size: 13 residues. CDR1 ENHRY and CDR2 SYGVKD come from the germline V gene. CDR3 nucleotides: TGTGCCATCAGTGTCCCCGGGGGGGGCGAGCAGTACTTC. The encoded protein is CAISVPGGGEQYF.

The chain carries TRBV7-2 and TRBJ1-6; possible D gene TRBD1, 6 bases. CDR1 and CDR2 from the germline V gene are SGHTA and FQGNSA. Trimming removed 5 bases at V and 7 bases at J, with 15 bases between. The CDR3 totals 15 residues. CDR3 nucleotides: TGTGCCAGCAGCCGATCTTCAGGGGTCAATTCACCCCTCCACTTT. Protein product: CASSRSSGVNSPLHF. Full variable domain (remainder filled in from reference TRBV7-2 and TRBJ1-6): GAGVSQSPSNKVTEKGKDVELRCDPISGHTALYWYRQSLGQGLEFLIYFQGNSAPDKSGLPSDRFSAERTGGSVSTLTIQRTQQEDSAVYLCASSRSSGVNSPLHFGNGTRLTVT.

The V and J genes are TRBV9 and TRBJ2-3; 11 bases line up with TRBD2. CDR1 and CDR2 from the germline V gene are SGDLS and YYNGEE. The CDR3 consists of 20 residues. After removal of 4 bases from V and 7 bases from J, the junction contained 23 bases not matched to a gene. CDR3 sequence reads: CASSPRTSAGASGRRNTQYF. The CDR3 region has the DNA TGTGCCAGCAGCCCAAGAACGTCAGCCGGGGCTAGCGGGAGGCGTAATACGCAGTATTTT.

The CDR3 DNA sequence: TGTGCCAGCAGCTTTTACCGCAGGACAAGAATTTACGAGCAGTACTTC. Amino acid sequence: CASSFYRRTRIYEQYF. The rearrangement uses TRBV5-8 and TRBJ2-7; a possible D gene is TRBD1 (5 bases). The germline gives CDR1 SGHTS, CDR2 YDEGEE. V was cut by 2 bases and J by 4 bases, with 19 bases left in between. CDR3 size: 16 residues.

CDR3: CASSATQRTESNYGYTF. The CDR3 nucleotides are TGTGCCAGCAGTGCTACTCAGAGGACTGAAAGCAACTATGGCTACACCTTC. The chain joins TRBV27 to TRBJ1-2; D is uncertain. The CDR3 sequence is 17 residues long. Per germline, CDR1 MNHEY and CDR2 SMNVEV (reference sequence). The V and J ends lost 5 bases and 2 bases respectively, with 21 bases between them.